These T cell receptor beta chains were read from a single sample in a study of blood T cell repertoires in COVID-19. Some clones are missing from TCRdb's copy, which holds only in-frame ones; the method was immunoSEQ multiplex PCR. Seen here are about 170,000 clones, roughly 86% observed once, and the top ten hold less than 3%. Material for sequencing was peripheral blood. These receptor sequences come from a woman over 75 with COVID-19, enrolled during active disease. The CDR3 runs from the conserved cysteine through the conserved F or W. Fields, in order: D gene, V gene, clone size, J gene, CDR3 protein, CDR3 DNA. A D gene is named only where the DNA matches it firmly. For some rows the clone size is stated as once, few or many, or as a class when expanded; others skip it.

>-|TRBV7-2|once|TRBJ1-3
CASSLVVGLENTIYF
TGTGCCAGCAGCTTAGTCGTGGGGCTGGAAAACACCATATATTTT
>TRBD2|TRBV5-1|-|TRBJ2-1
CASSDFGRLAGGPNEQFF
TGCGCCAGCAGCGATTTCGGAAGACTAGCGGGAGGGCCGAATGAGCAGTTCTTC
>TRBD1|TRBV7-9|few|TRBJ2-7
CASSLAETGNRGLFYEQYF
TGTGCCAGCAGCTTAGCCGAGACAGGGAACAGGGGCCTATTCTACGAGCAGTACTTC
>-|TRBV19|-|TRBJ1-1
CASSNRVPNTEAFF
TGTGCCAGTTCAAACAGGGTTCCAAACACTGAAGCTTTCTTT
>TRBD1|TRBV11-2|-|TRBJ2-1
CASSAPTGSPYNEQFF
TGTGCCAGCAGCGCCCCGACAGGGAGTCCCTACAATGAGCAGTTCTTC
>-|TRBV9|-|TRBJ2-4
CASSVTGEDIQYF
TGTGCCAGCAGTGTAACAGGGGAGGACATTCAGTACTTC
>-|TRBV18|-|TRBJ2-7
CASSPNPVSYEQYF
TGTGCCAGCTCACCCAATCCGGTTTCCTACGAGCAGTACTTC
>-|TRBV5-5|-|TRBJ1-2
CASSQDSYYGYTF
TGTGCCAGCAGCCAGGACAGTTACTATGGCTACACCTTC
>-|TRBV5-1|few|TRBJ1-3
CASSFSGNTIYF
TGCGCCAGCAGTTTCAGTGGAAACACCATATATTTT
>TRBD2|TRBV2|-|TRBJ2-1
CASRLAGAYNEQFF
TGTGCCAGCCGACTAGCGGGAGCCTACAATGAGCAGTTCTTC
>-|TRBV29-1|-|TRBJ1-2
CSASPPGRGNYGYTF
TGCAGCGCATCTCCCCCGGGAAGGGGGAACTATGGCTACACCTTC
>-|TRBV7-2|-|TRBJ1-5
CASSLNTGGNQPQHF
TGTGCCAGCAGCCTTAATACCGGGGGCAATCAGCCCCAGCATTTT
>-|TRBV4-2|-|TRBJ2-6
CASSQDPGTGANVLTF
TGTGCCAGCAGCCAAGACCCCGGGACAGGGGCCAACGTCCTGACTTTC
>TRBD1|TRBV6-5|-|TRBJ1-2
CASSYTGGDYGYTF
TGTGCCAGCAGTTACACAGGGGGCGACTATGGCTACACCTTC
>-|TRBV7-9|once|TRBJ2-3
CASYLRGSTDTQYF
TGTGCCAGCTACCTGCGGGGTAGCACAGATACGCAGTATTTT
>-|TRBV7-8|-|TRBJ1-2
CASSKTDSANYGYTF
TGTGCCAGCAGCAAGACTGACAGCGCTAACTATGGCTACACCTTC
>-|TRBV7-9|few|TRBJ2-2
CAGGRLTSNTGELFF
TGTGCCGGCGGTAGACTAACTTCGAACACCGGGGAGCTGTTTTTT
>-|TRBV7-9|-|TRBJ1-3
CASSELQASGNTIYF
TGTGCCAGCAGCGAGTTGCAGGCTTCTGGAAACACCATATATTTT
>-|TRBV11-2|-|TRBJ2-2
CASSLEGAGELFF
TGTGCCAGCAGCTTGGAGGGAGCCGGGGAGCTGTTTTTT
>TRBD1|TRBV5-1|-|TRBJ2-3
CASSALSQGTDTQYF
TGCGCCAGCAGCGCACTGTCACAGGGGACAGATACGCAGTATTTT
>TRBD1|TRBV9|-|TRBJ1-3
CASSVTGGEAGNTIYF
TGTGCCAGCAGCGTGACAGGGGGCGAGGCTGGAAACACCATATATTTT
>-|TRBV5-1|-|TRBJ2-7
CASSLLRGGVGEQYF
TGCGCCAGCAGCTTGTTGCGGGGCGGGGTCGGCGAGCAGTACTTC
>TRBD2|TRBV19|-|TRBJ2-1
CASGPGLAGVEQFF
TGTGCCAGTGGACCGGGACTAGCGGGAGTCGAGCAGTTCTTC
>TRBD1|TRBV18|-|TRBJ2-1
CASSPDINRGEQFF
TGTGCCAGCTCACCGGATATTAACAGGGGTGAGCAGTTCTTC
>TRBD1|TRBV5-1|few|TRBJ1-2
CASSPGTGGGDGYTF
TGCGCCAGCAGCCCCGGCACAGGGGGAGGGGATGGCTACACCTTC
>-|TRBV23-1|-|TRBJ1-1
CAKSTGRTEAFF
TGCGCCAAGTCGACAGGACGGACTGAAGCTTTCTTT